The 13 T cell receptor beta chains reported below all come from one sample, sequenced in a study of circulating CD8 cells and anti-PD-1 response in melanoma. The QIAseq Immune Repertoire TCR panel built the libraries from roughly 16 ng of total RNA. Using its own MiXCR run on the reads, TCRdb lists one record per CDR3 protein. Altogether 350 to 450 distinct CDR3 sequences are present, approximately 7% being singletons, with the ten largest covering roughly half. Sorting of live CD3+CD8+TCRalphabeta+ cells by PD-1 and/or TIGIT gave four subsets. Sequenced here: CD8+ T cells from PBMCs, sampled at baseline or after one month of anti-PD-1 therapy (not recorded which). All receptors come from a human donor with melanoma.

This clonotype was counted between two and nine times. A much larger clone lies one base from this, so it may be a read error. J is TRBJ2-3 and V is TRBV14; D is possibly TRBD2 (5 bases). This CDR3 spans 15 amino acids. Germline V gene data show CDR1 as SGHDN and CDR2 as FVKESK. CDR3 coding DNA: TGTGCCTGCAGCCAAACGGCTAGCTCAGGAGATACGCAGTATTTT. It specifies CACSQTASSGDTQYF.

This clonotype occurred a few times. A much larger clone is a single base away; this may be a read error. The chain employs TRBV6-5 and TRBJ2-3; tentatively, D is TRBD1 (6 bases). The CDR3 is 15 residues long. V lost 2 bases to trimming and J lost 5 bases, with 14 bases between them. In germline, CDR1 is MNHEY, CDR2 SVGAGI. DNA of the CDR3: TGTGCCAGCAGTTACAGGCAGGGGCCTAGAGATACGCAGTATTTT. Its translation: CASSYRQGPRDTQYF.

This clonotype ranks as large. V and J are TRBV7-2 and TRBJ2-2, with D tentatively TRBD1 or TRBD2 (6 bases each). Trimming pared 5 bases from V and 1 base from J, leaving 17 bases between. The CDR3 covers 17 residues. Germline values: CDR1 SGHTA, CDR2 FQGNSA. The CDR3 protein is CASSPLWGAQNTGELFF. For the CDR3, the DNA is TGTGCCAGCAGCCCACTCTGGGGGGCACAGAACACCGGGGAGCTGTTTTTT.

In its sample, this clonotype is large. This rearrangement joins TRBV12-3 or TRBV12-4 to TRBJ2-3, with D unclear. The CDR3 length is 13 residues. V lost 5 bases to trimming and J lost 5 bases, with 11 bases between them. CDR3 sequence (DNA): TGTGCCAGCAGTCGTAAAGCTTTAGATACGCAGTATTTT. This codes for CASSRKALDTQYF.

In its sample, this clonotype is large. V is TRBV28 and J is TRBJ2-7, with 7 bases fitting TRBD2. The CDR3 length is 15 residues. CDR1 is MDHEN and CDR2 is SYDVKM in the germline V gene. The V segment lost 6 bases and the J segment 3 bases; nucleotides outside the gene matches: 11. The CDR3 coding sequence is TGTGCCAGCAGCCTCGAGGGAGGGGTTTACTACGAGCAGTACTTC. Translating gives CASSLEGGVYYEQYF.

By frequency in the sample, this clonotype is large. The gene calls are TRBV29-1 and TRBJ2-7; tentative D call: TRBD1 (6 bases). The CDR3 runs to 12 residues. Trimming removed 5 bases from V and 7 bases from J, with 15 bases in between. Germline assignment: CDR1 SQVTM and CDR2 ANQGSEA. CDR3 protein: CSVWAGDTEQYF. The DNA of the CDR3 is TGCAGCGTTTGGGCAGGGGACACGGAGCAGTACTTC.

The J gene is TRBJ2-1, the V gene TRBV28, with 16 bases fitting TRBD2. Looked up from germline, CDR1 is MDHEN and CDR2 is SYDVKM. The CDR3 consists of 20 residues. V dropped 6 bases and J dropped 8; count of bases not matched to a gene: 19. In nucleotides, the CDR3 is TGTGCCAGCAGGTTCCTAAACAAACCAACCGGGACTAGCGGGAGGGATGAGCAGTTCTTC. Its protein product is CASRFLNKPTGTSGRDEQFF.

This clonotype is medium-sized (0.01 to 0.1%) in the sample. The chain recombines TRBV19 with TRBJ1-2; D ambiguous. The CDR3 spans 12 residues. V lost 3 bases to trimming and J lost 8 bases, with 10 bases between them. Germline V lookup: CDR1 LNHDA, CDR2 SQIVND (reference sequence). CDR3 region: CASSIGRRGYTF. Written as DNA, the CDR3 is TGTGCCAGTAGTATCGGGCGAAGGGGCTACACCTTC.

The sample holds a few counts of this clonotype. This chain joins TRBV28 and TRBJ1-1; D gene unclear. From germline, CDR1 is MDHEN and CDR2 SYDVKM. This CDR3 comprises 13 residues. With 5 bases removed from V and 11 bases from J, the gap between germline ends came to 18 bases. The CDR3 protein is CASSPRREVSAFF. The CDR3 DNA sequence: TGTGCCAGCAGTCCCCGAAGGGAGGTGAGTGCTTTCTTT.

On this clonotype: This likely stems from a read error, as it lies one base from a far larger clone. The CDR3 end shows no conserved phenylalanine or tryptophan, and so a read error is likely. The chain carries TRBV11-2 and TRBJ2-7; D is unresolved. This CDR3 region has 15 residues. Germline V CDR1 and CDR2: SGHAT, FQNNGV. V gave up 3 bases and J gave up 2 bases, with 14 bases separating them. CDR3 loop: CASSLSHVVAYEQYS. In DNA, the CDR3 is TGTGCCAGCAGCTTGTCCCATGTGGTAGCCTACGAGCAGTACTCC.

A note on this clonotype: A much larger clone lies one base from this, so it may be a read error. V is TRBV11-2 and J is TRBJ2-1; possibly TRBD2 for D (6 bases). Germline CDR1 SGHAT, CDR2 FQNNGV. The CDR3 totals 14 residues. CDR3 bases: TGTGCCAGCAGCGAATGGGGGGTTGACAATGAGCAGCTCTTC. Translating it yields CASSEWGVDNEQLF.

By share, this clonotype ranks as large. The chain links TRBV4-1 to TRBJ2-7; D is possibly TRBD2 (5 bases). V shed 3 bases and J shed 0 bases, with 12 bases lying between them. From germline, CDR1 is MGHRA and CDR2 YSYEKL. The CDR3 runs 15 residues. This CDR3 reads CASSQSRGFSYEQYF. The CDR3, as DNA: TGCGCCAGCAGCCAGAGTCGAGGGTTCTCCTACGAGCAGTACTTC.

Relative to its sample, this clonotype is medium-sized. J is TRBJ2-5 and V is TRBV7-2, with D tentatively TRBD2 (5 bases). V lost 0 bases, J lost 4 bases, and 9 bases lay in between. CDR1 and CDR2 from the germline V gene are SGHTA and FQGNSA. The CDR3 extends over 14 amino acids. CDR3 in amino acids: CASSLARTSETQYF. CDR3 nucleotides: TGTGCCAGCAGCTTAGCTAGGACTTCAGAGACCCAGTACTTC.